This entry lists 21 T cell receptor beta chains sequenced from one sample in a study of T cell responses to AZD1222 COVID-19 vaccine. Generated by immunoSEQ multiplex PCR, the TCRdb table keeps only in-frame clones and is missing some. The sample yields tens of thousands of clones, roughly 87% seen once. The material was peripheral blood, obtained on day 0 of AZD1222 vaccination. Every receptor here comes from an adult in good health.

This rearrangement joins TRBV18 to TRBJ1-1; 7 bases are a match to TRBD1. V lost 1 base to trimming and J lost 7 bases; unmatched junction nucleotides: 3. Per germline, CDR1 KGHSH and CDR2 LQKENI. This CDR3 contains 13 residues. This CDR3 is CASSPLQGSEAFF. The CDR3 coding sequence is TGTGCCAGCTCACCACTACAGGGGAGTGAAGCTTTCTTT.

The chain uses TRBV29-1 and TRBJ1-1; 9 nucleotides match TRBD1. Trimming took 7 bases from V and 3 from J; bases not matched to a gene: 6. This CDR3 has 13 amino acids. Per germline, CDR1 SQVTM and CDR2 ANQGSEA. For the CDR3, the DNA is TGCAGCGCAGGCCGACAGGGGGACACTGAAGCTTTCTTT. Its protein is CSAGRQGDTEAFF.

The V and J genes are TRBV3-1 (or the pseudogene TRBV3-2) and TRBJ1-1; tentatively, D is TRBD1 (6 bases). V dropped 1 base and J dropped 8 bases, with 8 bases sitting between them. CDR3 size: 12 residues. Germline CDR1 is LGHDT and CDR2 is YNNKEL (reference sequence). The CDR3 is CASSQGRGEAFF. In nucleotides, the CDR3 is TGTGCCAGCAGCCAAGGGAGGGGGGAAGCTTTCTTT.

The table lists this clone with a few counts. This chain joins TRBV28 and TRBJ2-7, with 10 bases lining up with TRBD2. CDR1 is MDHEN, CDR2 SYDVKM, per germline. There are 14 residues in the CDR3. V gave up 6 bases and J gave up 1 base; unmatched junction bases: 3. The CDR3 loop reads CASRNSGGSYEQYF. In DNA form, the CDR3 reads TGTGCCAGCAGGAATAGCGGGGGGTCCTACGAGCAGTACTTC. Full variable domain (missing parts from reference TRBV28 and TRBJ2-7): DVKVTQSSRYLVKRTGEKVFLECVQDMDHENMFWYRQDPGLGLRLIYFSYDVKMKEKGDIPEGYSVSREKKERFSLILESASTNQTSMYLCASRNSGGSYEQYFGPGTRLTVT.

The CDR3 region has the DNA TGTGCCAGCAGCCAAGATAAGGGGGTGATCTATGGCTACACCTTC. Amino acid sequence: CASSQDKGVIYGYTF. The chain is built from TRBV4-2 and TRBJ1-2, with D possibly matching TRBD1 (6 bases). The CDR3 has 15 amino acids. The V end lost 0 bases, the J end lost 4 bases, and 12 bases lay between the germline ends. CDR1 is LGHNA and CDR2 is YNFKEQ in the germline V gene.

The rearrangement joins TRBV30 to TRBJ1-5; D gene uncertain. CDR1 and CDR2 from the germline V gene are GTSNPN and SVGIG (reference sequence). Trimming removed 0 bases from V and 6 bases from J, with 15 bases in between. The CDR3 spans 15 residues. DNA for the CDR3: TGTGCCTGGAGTGTACTAGGAGGGAACGCTCAGCCCCAGCATTTT. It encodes CAWSVLGGNAQPQHF. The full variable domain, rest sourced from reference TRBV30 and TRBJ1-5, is SQTIHQWPATLVQPVGSPLSLECTVEGTSNPNLYWYRQAAGRGLQLLFYSVGIGQISSEVPQNLSASRPQDRQFILSSKKLLLSDSGFYLCAWSVLGGNAQPQHFGDGTRLSIL.

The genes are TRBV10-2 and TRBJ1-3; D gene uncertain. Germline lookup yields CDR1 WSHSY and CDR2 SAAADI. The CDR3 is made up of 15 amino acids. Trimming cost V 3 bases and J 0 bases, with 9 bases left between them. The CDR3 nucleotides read TGCGCCAGCAGTGATGACGGAAGCTCTGGAAACACCATATATTTT. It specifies CASSDDGSSGNTIYF.

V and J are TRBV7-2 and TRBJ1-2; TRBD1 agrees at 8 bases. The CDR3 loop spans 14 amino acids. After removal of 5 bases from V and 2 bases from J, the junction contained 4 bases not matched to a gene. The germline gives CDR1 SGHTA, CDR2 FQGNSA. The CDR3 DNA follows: TGTGCCAGCAGCCGGGACAGGTCGAACTATGGCTACACCTTC. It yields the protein CASSRDRSNYGYTF. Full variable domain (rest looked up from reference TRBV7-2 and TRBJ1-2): GAGVSQSPSNKVTEKGKDVELRCDPISGHTALYWYRQSLGQGLEFLIYFQGNSAPDKSGLPSDRFSAERTGGSVSTLTIQRTQQEDSAVYLCASSRDRSNYGYTFGSGTRLTVV.

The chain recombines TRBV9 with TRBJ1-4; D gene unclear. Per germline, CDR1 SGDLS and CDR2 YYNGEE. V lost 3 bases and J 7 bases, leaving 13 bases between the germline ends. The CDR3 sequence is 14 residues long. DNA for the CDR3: TGTGCCAGCAGCGCCGGTGGGTCGGGTGAAAAACTGTTTTTT. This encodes CASSAGGSGEKLFF.

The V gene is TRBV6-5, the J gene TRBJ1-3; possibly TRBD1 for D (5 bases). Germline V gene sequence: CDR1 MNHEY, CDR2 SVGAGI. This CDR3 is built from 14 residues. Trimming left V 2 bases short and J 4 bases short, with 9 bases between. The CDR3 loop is CASSYDRSGNTIYF. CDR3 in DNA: TGTGCCAGCAGTTACGACAGATCGGGAAACACCATATATTTT.

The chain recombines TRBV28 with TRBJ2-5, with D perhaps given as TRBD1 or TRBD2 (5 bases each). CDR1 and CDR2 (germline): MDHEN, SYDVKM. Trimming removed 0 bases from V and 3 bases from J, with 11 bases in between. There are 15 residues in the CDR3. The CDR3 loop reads CASSLWARGEETQYF. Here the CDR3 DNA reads TGTGCCAGCAGTTTATGGGCGAGAGGGGAAGAGACCCAGTACTTC.

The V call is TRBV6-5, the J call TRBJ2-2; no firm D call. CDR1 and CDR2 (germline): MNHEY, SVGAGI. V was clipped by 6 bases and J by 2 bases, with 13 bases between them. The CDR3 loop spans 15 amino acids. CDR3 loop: CASSPNLDNTGELFF. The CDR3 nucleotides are TGTGCCAGCAGCCCAAACCTTGACAACACCGGGGAGCTGTTTTTT.

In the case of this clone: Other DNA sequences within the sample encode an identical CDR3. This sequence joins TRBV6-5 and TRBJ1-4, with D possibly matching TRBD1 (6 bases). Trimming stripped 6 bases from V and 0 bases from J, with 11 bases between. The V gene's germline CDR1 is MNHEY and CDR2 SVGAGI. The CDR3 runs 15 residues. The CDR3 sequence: CASRPTGATNEKLFF. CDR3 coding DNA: TGTGCCAGCAGACCGACAGGAGCAACTAATGAAAAACTGTTTTTT.

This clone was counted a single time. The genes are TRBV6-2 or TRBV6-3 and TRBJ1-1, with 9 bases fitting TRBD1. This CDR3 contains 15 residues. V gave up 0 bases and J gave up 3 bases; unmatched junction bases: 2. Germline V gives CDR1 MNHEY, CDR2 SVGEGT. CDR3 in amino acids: CASSYSGQGYTEAFF. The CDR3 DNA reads TGTGCCAGCAGTTACTCGGGACAGGGCTACACTGAAGCTTTCTTT.

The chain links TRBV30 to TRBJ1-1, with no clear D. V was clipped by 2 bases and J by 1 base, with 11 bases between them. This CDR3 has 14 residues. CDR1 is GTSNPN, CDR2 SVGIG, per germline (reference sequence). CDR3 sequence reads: CAWSSGSKNTEAFF. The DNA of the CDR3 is TGTGCCTGGAGTTCCGGGTCCAAGAACACTGAAGCTTTCTTT.

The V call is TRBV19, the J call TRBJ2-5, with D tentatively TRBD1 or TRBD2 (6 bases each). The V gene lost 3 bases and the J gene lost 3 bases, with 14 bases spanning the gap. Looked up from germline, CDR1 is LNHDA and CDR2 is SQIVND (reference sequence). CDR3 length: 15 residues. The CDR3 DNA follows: TGTGCCAGTAGTATGGGGGGTACAGGGAAAGAGACCCAGTACTTC. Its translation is CASSMGGTGKETQYF.

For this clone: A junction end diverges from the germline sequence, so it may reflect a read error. CDR3 sequence reads: CASTLGLSTDTQYF. CDR3 in DNA: TGTGCCAGCACCTTGGGTTTGAGCACAGATACGCAGTATTTT. The chain links TRBV5-5 to TRBJ2-3; D remains ambiguous. The CDR3 sequence is 14 residues long. CDR1 is SGHKS, CDR2 YYEKEE, per germline (reference sequence).

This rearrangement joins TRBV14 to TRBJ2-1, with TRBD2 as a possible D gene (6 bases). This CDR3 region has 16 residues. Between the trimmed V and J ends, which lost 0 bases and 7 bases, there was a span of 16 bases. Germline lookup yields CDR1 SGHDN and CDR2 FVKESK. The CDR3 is CASSQDQWAGGNEQFF. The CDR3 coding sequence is TGTGCCAGCAGCCAAGATCAATGGGCCGGGGGTAATGAGCAGTTCTTC.

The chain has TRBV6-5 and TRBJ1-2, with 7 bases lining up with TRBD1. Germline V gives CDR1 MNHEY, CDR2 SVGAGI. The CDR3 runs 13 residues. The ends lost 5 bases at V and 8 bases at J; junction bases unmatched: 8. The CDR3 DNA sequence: TGTGCCAGCAGTACAGGGGAATCGCGAGGCTACACCTTC. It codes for CASSTGESRGYTF.

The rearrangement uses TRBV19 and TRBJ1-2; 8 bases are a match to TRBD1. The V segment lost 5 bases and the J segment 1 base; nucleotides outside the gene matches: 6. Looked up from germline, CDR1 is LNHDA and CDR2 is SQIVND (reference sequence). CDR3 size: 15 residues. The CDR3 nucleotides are TGTGCCAGTAGTTCCCAGACAGGGGTTAACTATGGCTACACCTTC. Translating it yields CASSSQTGVNYGYTF.

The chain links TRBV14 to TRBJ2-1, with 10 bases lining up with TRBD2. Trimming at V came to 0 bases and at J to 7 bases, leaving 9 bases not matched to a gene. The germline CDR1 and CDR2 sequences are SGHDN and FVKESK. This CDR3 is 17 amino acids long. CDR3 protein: CASSQEASGRLQNEQFF. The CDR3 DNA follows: TGTGCCAGCAGCCAAGAAGCTAGCGGGAGACTTCAGAATGAGCAGTTCTTC.